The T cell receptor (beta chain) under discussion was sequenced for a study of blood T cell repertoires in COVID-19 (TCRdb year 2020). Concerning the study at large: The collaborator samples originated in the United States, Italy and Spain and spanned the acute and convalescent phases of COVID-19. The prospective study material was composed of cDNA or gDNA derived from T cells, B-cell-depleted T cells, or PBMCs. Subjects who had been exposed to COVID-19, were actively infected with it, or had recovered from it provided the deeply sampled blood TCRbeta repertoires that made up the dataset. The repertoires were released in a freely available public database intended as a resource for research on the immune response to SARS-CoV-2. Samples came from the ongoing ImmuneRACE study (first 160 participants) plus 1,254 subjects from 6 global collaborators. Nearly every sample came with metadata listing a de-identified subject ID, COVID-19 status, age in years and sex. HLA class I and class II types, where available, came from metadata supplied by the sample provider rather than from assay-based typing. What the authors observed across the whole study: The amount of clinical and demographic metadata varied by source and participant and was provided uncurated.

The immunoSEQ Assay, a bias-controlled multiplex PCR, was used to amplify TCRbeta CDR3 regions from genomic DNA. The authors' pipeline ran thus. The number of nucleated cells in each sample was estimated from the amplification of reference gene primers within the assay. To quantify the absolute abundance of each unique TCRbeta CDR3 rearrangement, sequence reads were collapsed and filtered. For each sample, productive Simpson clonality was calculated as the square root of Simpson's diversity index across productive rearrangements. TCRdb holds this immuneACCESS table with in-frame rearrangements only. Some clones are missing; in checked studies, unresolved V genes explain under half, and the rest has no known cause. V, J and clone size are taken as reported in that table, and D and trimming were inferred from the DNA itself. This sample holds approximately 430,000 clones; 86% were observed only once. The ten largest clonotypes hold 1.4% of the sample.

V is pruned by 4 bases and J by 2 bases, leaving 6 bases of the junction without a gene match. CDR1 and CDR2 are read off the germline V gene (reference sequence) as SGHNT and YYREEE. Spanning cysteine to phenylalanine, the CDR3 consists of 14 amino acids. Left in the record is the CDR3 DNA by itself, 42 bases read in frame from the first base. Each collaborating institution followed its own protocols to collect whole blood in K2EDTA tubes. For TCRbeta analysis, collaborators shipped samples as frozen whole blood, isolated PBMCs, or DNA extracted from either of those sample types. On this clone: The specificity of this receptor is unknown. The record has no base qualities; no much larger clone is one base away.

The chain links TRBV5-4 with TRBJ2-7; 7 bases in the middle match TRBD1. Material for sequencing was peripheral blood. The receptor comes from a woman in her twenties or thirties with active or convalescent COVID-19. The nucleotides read TGTGCCAGCAGCCCCCAGGGACAGCCCTACGAGCAGTACTTC. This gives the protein CASSPQGQPYEQYF.